Here is one T cell receptor beta chain with its context. This entry comes from a study of T cell changes during pregnancy in multiple sclerosis. TCRdb keeps only in-frame clones here, not all; method: immunoSEQ multiplex PCR. The sample holds about 44,000 clones, 85% to 95% seen once. Looked up from germline, CDR1 is PRHDT and CDR2 is FYEKMQ (reference sequence). V lost 5 bases to trimming and J lost 3 bases, with 17 bases between them. This CDR3 has 15 residues. V is TRBV13 and J is TRBJ2-7; D is perhaps TRBD2 (6 bases). Specimen: CD4+ T cells from peripheral blood mononuclear cells, collected in the third trimester of pregnancy. This clonotype was obtained from a female donor with multiple sclerosis, enrolled in a pregnancy study. CDR3 in amino acids: CASSPGGLRIYEQYF. For the CDR3, the DNA is TGTGCCAGCAGCCCTGGGGGGTTACGGATCTACGAGCAGTACTTC.